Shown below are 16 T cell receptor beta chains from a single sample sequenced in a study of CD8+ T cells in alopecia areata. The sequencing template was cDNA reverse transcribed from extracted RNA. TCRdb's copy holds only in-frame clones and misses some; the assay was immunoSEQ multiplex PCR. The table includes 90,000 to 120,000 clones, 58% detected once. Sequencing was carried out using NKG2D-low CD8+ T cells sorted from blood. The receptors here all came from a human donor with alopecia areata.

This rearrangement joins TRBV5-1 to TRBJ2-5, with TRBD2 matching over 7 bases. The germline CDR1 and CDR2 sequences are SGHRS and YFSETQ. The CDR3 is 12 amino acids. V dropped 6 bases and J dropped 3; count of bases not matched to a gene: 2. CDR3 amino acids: CASTSGEETQYF. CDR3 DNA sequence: TGCGCCAGCACTAGCGGAGAAGAGACCCAGTACTTC.

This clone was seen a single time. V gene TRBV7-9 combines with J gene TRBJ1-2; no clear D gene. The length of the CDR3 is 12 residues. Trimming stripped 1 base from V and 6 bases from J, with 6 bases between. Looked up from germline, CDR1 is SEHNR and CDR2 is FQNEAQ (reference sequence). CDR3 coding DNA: TGTGCCAGCAGCTTAGGGAGGGATGGCTACACCTTC. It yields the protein CASSLGRDGYTF. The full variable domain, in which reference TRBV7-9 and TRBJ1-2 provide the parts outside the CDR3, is DTGVSQNPRHKITKRGQNVTFRCDPISEHNRLYWYRQTLGQGPEFLTYFQNEAQLEKSRLLSDRFSAERPKGSFSTLEIQRTEQGDSAMYLCASSLGRDGYTFGSGTRLTVV.

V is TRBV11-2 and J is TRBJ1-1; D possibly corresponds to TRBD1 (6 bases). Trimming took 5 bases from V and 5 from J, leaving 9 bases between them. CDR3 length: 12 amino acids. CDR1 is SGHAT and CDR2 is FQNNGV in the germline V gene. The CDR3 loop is CASSITGTEAFF. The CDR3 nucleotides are TGTGCCAGCAGCATAACAGGGACTGAAGCTTTCTTT.

The DNA of the CDR3 is TGTGCCAGTTCTGTGCTAGCTGGTGGCACAGATACGCAGTATTTT. This gives the protein CASSVLAGGTDTQYF. The gene calls are TRBV19 and TRBJ2-3; TRBD2 might be the D (5 bases). This CDR3 spans 15 amino acids. V was shortened by 8 bases and J by 1 base, with 16 bases between the two germline ends. Germline V gene sequence: CDR1 LNHDA, CDR2 SQIVND (reference sequence). The whole variable domain, filled in from reference TRBV19 and TRBJ2-3, reads DGGITQSPKYLFRKEGQNVTLSCEQNLNHDAMYWYRQDPGQGLRLIYYSQIVNDFQKGDIAEGYSVSREKKESFPLTVTSAQKNPTAFYLCASSVLAGGTDTQYFGPGTRLTVL.

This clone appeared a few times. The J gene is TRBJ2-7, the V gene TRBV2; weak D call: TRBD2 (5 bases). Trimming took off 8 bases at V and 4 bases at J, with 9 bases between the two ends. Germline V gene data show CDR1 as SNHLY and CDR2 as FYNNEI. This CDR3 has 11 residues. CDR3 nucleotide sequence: TGTGCCAGCGGACTGTTATACGAGCAGTACTTC. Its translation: CASGLLYEQYF.

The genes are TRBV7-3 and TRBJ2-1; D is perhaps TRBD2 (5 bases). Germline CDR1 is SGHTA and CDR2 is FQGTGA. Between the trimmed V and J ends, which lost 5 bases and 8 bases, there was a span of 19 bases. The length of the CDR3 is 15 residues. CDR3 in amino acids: CASSPSSRRGDEQFF. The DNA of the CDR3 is TGTGCCAGCAGCCCGTCCTCGCGCCGGGGTGATGAGCAGTTCTTC.

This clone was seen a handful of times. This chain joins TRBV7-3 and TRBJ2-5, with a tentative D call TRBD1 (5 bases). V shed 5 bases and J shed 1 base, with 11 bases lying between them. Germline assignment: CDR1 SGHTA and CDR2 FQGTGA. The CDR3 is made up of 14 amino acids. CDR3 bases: TGTGCCAGCAGCCCAGACAGTACCCAAGAGACCCAGTACTTC. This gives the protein CASSPDSTQETQYF.

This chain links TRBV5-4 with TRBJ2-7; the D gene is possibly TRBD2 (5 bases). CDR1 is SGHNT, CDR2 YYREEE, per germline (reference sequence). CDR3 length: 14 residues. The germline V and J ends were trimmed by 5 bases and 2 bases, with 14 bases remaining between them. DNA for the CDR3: TGTGCCAGCAGTCGGGATCAAAGAGCCTACGAGCAGTACTTC. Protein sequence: CASSRDQRAYEQYF. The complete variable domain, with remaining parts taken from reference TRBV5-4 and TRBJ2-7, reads ETGVTQSPTHLIKTRGQQVTLRCSSQSGHNTVSWYQQALGQGPQFIFQYYREEENGRGNFPPRFSGLQFPNYSSELNVNALELDDSALYLCASSRDQRAYEQYFGPGTRLTVT.

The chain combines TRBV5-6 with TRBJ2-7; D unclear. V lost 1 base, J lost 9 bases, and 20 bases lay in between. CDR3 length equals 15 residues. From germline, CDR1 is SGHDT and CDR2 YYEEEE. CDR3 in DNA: TGTGCCAGCAGCTTGATCCATTCTGCCCTATCGGGGCAGTACTTC. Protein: CASSLIHSALSGQYF.

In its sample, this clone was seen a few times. This CDR3 reads CASRSGNTEAFF. The CDR3, as DNA: TGTGCCAGCAGATCAGGGAACACTGAAGCTTTCTTT. This chain uses TRBV6-5 with TRBJ1-1, with D unresolved. Per germline, CDR1 MNHEY and CDR2 SVGAGI. V was cut by 6 bases and J by 1 base, with 6 bases left in between. This CDR3 region has 12 residues.

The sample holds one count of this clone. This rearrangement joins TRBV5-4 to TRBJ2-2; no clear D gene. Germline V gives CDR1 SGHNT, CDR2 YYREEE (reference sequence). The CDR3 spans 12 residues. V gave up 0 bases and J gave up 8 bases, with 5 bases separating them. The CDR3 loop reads CASSLGLGELFF. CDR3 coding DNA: TGTGCCAGCAGCTTGGGGCTAGGGGAGCTGTTTTTT.

DNA for the CDR3: TGCAGCGTTGAAGGGGGGGACAGTCTCTACGAGCAGTACTTC. It translates to CSVEGGDSLYEQYF. This chain connects TRBV29-1 to TRBJ2-7, with D perhaps matching TRBD1 (7 bases). Looked up from germline, CDR1 is SQVTM and CDR2 is ANQGSEA. With 1 base removed from V and 3 bases from J, the gap between germline ends came to 13 bases. This CDR3 is 14 amino acids long.

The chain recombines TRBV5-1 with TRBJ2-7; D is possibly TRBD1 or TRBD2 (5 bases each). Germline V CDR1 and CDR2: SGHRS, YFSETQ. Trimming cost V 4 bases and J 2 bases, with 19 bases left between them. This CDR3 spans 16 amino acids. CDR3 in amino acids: CASSPTEGRGAYEQYF. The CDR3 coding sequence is TGCGCCAGCAGCCCAACCGAGGGGAGAGGGGCCTACGAGCAGTACTTC.

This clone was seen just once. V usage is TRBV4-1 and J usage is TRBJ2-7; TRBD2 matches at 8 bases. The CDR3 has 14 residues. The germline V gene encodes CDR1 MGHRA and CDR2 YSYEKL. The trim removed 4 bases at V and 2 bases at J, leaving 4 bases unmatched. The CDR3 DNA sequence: TGCGCCAGCAGCCTGGGACTAGGTCCCTACGAGCAGTACTTC. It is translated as CASSLGLGPYEQYF.

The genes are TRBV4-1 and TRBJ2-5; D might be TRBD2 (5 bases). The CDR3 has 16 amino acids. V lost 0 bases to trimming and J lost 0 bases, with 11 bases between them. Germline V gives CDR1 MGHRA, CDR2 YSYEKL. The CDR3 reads CASSQEDYLYQETQYF. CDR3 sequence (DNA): TGCGCCAGCAGCCAAGAAGACTACCTGTACCAAGAGACCCAGTACTTC.

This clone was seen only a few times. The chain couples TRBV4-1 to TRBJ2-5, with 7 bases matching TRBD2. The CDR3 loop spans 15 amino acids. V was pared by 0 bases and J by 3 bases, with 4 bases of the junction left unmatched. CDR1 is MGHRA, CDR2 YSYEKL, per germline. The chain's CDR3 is CASSQDRTREETQYF. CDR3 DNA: TGCGCCAGCAGCCAAGACCGGACTAGAGAAGAGACCCAGTACTTC.